Listed here are 10 T cell receptor beta chains from one sample, sequenced in a study of memory CD4+ T cells and cytomegalovirus serostatus. Single viable CD3+CD4+CD8-CD45RO+ cells were sorted as the memory CD4+ T cells. The data were produced by immunoSEQ multiplex PCR, yet TCRdb's version contains in-frame clones alone and is incomplete. The repertoire has 40,000 to 45,000 clones, approximately 82% of them found once; the top ten carry around 1.9%. Sample: memory CD4+ T cells from blood. These receptors were taken from an adult in good health and CMV-seronegative.

The chain uses TRBV7-2 and TRBJ2-1, with D unresolved. The CDR3 is made up of 14 amino acids. Germline V CDR1 and CDR2: SGHTA, FQGNSA. The ends were cut back, 1 base at V and 7 bases at J, with 11 bases in the middle. CDR3 nucleotides: TGTGCCAGCAGCTTAGATCGCGTTGGGAATGAGCAGTTCTTC. This sequence encodes CASSLDRVGNEQFF.

In its sample, this clone was seen many times. The J gene is TRBJ2-7, the V gene TRBV7-2, with D perhaps matching TRBD2 (7 bases). V lost 3 bases and J lost 5, with 11 bases in between. CDR1 is SGHTA, CDR2 FQGNSA, per germline. CDR3 length equals 13 residues. Here the CDR3 reads CASSFWGGHEQYF. CDR3 sequence (DNA): TGTGCCAGCAGCTTCTGGGGGGGCCACGAGCAGTACTTC.

This clone has just a few counts. This sequence joins TRBV2 and TRBJ2-5; D unresolved. Trimming shortened V by 11 bases and J by 4 bases, and 14 bases separated the two germline ends. CDR3 size: 12 residues. In germline, CDR1 is SNHLY, CDR2 FYNNEI. For the CDR3, the DNA is TGTGCCGCCCAAGACCCTGGAGAGACCCAGTACTTC. It is translated as CAAQDPGETQYF.

This clone was picked up one time. The gene calls are TRBV18 and TRBJ1-6, with D uncertain. The CDR3 totals 14 residues. CDR1 and CDR2 from the germline V gene are KGHSH and LQKENI. Trimming cost V 5 bases and J 5 bases, with 10 bases left between them. CDR3 sequence reads: CASSSAQNNSPLHF. CDR3 DNA: TGTGCCAGCTCATCGGCACAGAATAATTCACCCCTCCACTTT. The full variable domain, rest sourced from reference TRBV18 and TRBJ1-6, is NAGVMQNPRHLVRRRGQEARLRCSPMKGHSHVYWYRQLPEEGLKFMVYLQKENIIDESGMPKERFSAEFPKEGPSILRIQQVVRGDSAAYFCASSSAQNNSPLHFGNGTRLTVT.

This rearrangement joins TRBV28 to TRBJ2-6, with 8 nucleotides matching TRBD1. J lost 0 bases, V lost 5 bases, and 12 bases had no gene match. There are 19 residues in the CDR3. The V gene's germline CDR1 is MDHEN and CDR2 SYDVKM. The CDR3 protein is CASSPGDRFLSSGANVLTF. As DNA, the CDR3 is TGTGCCAGCAGTCCAGGGGACAGGTTTTTATCCTCTGGGGCCAACGTCCTGACTTTC.

This clone was seen only a few times. This chain joins TRBV4-1 and TRBJ1-2, with no clear D. This CDR3 is built from 15 residues. V lost 0 bases and J lost 0, with 8 bases in between. The germline gives CDR1 MGHRA, CDR2 YSYEKL. This chain's CDR3 is CASSQESQANYGYTF. The CDR3 coding sequence is TGCGCCAGCAGCCAAGAGTCCCAGGCTAACTATGGCTACACCTTC.

The chain employs TRBV28 and TRBJ2-5; D remains ambiguous. Germline CDR1 is MDHEN and CDR2 is SYDVKM. V was pared by 6 bases and J by 2 bases, with 4 bases between. The CDR3 contains 11 residues. The DNA for the CDR3 is TGTGCCAGCAGCCCACAAGAGACCCAGTACTTC. It is translated as CASSPQETQYF.

V gene TRBV15 combines with J gene TRBJ1-4; TRBD1 aligns across 7 bases. The germline V gene has CDR1 LNHNV and CDR2 YYDKDF (reference sequence). Losses at the gene ends were 7 bases for V and 7 bases for J; bases not matched to a gene: 15. The CDR3 has 16 amino acids. CDR3 coding DNA: TGTGCCACCACGGAGGAAAGACCGGGACAGACTGAAAAACTGTTTTTT. Amino acid sequence: CATTEERPGQTEKLFF.

The chain employs TRBV28 and TRBJ1-5; D gene unclear. The germline V gene has CDR1 MDHEN and CDR2 SYDVKM. The CDR3 extends over 14 amino acids. Trimming pared 7 bases from V and 3 bases from J, leaving 13 bases between. The CDR3 region has the DNA TGTGCCAGCACCGGGCGGACCTTCAATCAGCCCCAGCATTTT. Translating it yields CASTGRTFNQPQHF.

J is TRBJ1-1 and V is TRBV6-1; D is undetermined. CDR1 and CDR2 (germline): MNHNS, SASEGT. The germline V and J ends were trimmed by 11 bases and 1 base, with 14 bases remaining between them. The CDR3 loop spans 13 amino acids. CDR3 amino acids: CALVEASNTEAFF. CDR3 DNA: TGTGCCCTGGTTGAGGCCTCGAACACTGAAGCTTTCTTT.